The TCR beta chain described here comes from a study of tumor-infiltrating lymphocytes in primary liver carcinoma. From approximately 550 ng of total RNA, TCR beta-specific cDNA was reverse-transcribed using a constant-region primer. TCR beta libraries came from three nested multiplex PCR rounds using slightly modified ARM-PCR. The first two PCR rounds, around 11 cycles each, used TRBV1-TRBV30 forward primers and a C-beta reverse primer. TCRdb independently ran MiXCR on the multiplex PCR reads; one entry per CDR3 protein. Among 320,000 or so distinct CDR3 sequences listed, around three fifths were seen once. At least ten counts were recorded for this clonotype. V shed 6 bases and J 7 bases; nucleotides not matched to a gene: 9. This CDR3 contains 14 residues. RNA isolated from unsorted whole blood supplied the blood RNA, with germline DNA also extracted.

The V call is TRBV12-3 or TRBV12-4, the J call TRBJ2-1; 7 nucleotides agree with TRBD2. The TCR comes from a man aged 35 to 55 with primary liver carcinoma and hepatitis B virus infection. What was sequenced was peripheral blood. Here the CDR3 reads CASRDQGGPNEQFF. CDR3 bases: TGTGCCAGCAGGGACCAGGGAGGGCCGAATGAGCAGTTCTTC.